The rows below give T cell receptor beta chains drawn from one sample of a study of metastatic and nonmetastatic thyroid tumors. TCRdb recomputed clones from the PCR reads via MiXCR. Here the sample spans 28,000 or so clones, approximately 15% being singletons. Sequencing used blood. The receptors were gathered from a female donor with papillary thyroid cancer or a benign thyroid nodule (not recorded which). Some clones in this sample may be carry-over from other donors' samples. The CDR3 runs from the conserved cysteine through the conserved F or W. Each record gives: CDR3 protein, CDR3 DNA, V gene, clone size, D gene, J gene. D genes are given only for firm matches. A row's size may be missing; if present it is once, few, many or a size class.

CDR3: CASSLELGFYNEQFF
DNA: TGTGCCAGCAGCCTTGAACTAGGTTTCTACAATGAGCAGTTCTTC
V: TRBV7-8
size: many
D: NA
J: TRBJ2-1

CDR3: CASSYRGQGTEAFF
DNA: TGTGCCAGCAGTTACAGGGGCCAGGGGACTGAAGCTTTCTTT
V: TRBV6-5
size: many
D: NA
J: TRBJ1-1

CDR3: CSAPPGSTPGETQYF
DNA: TGCAGTGCTCCACCTGGGTCGACGCCGGGAGAGACCCAGTACTTC
V: TRBV20-1
size: many
D: NA
J: TRBJ2-5

CDR3: CAWSWTAGETQYF
DNA: TGTGCCTGGAGTTGGACCGCGGGGGAGACCCAGTACTTC
V: TRBV30
size: many
D: NA
J: TRBJ2-5

CDR3: CASSLLGTSTDTQYF
DNA: TGTGCCAGCAGCTTATTAGGCACTAGCACAGATACGCAGTATTTT
V: TRBV11-1
size: many
D: NA
J: TRBJ2-3

CDR3: CANSDRGHNDQFF
DNA: TGTGCCAACAGCGACCGGGGCCACAATGACCAGTTCTTC
V: TRBV27
size: NA
D: NA
J: TRBJ2-1

CDR3: CSASIRLSYNEQFF
DNA: TGCAGTGCTAGTATTCGCCTCTCCTACAATGAGCAGTTCTTC
V: TRBV20-1
size: many
D: NA
J: TRBJ2-1

CDR3: CASLASPYGGWNYGYTF
DNA: TGTGCCAGCCTCGCCTCCCCCTATGGGGGGTGGAACTATGGCTACACCTTC
V: TRBV28
size: many
D: NA
J: TRBJ1-2

CDR3: CASSLGLDTSGQETQYF
DNA: TGTGCCAGCAGCTTGGGGTTGGATACTAGCGGACAAGAGACCCAGTACTTC
V: TRBV5-5
size: many
D: TRBD2
J: TRBJ2-5

CDR3: CASSPRNRETQYF
DNA: TGTGCCAGCAGCCCCAGAAACAGGGAGACCCAGTACTTC
V: TRBV9
size: many
D: NA
J: TRBJ2-5

CDR3: CSASGAGGDEQYF
DNA: TGCAGTGCTAGTGGCGCGGGAGGGGACGAGCAGTACTTC
V: TRBV20-1
size: medium-sized
D: TRBD2
J: TRBJ2-7

CDR3: CAISDVATEAFF
DNA: TGTGCCATCAGCGACGTTGCGACTGAAGCTTTCTTT
V: TRBV9
size: NA
D: NA
J: TRBJ1-1

CDR3: CASSGHVPYEQYF
DNA: TGTGCCAGCAGTGGACATGTCCCCTACGAGCAGTACTTC
V: TRBV2
size: many
D: NA
J: TRBJ2-7

CDR3: CASSTGRPGDQPQHF
DNA: TGTGCCAGCAGTACGGGACGACCAGGCGATCAGCCCCAGCATTTT
V: TRBV28
size: many
D: NA
J: TRBJ1-5

CDR3: CASRQTGLNTGELFF
DNA: TGTGCCAGCAGGCAAACAGGGTTGAACACCGGGGAGCTGTTTTTT
V: TRBV28
size: many
D: NA
J: TRBJ2-2

CDR3: CASSHEGSGNQPQHF
DNA: TGCGCCAGCAGCCATGAAGGATCGGGCAATCAGCCCCAGCATTTT
V: TRBV10-2
size: many
D: NA
J: TRBJ1-5

CDR3: CASSRGGLGNSPLHF
DNA: TGTGCCAGCAGCCGGGGTGGGTTGGGAAATTCACCCCTCCACTTT
V: TRBV5-6
size: many
D: NA
J: TRBJ1-6

CDR3: CASKMTEFGSDTQYF
DNA: TGCGCCAGCAAAATGACTGAGTTTGGTTCGGATACGCAGTATTTT
V: TRBV5-1
size: many
D: NA
J: TRBJ2-3

CDR3: CASSEALQEIQYF
DNA: TGTGCCAGCAGTGAGGCACTTCAAGAGATCCAGTACTTC
V: TRBV2
size: NA
D: NA
J: TRBJ2-5

CDR3: CSARGGTGGYEQYF
DNA: TGCAGTGCTAGGGGAGGGACAGGGGGTTACGAGCAGTACTTC
V: TRBV20-1
size: NA
D: TRBD1
J: TRBJ2-7

CDR3: CASTLLGEQYF
DNA: TGTGCCAGCACCCTCTTGGGCGAGCAGTACTTC
V: TRBV28
size: few
D: NA
J: TRBJ2-7

CDR3: CASRTVVPQHF
DNA: TGTGCCAGCAGAACCGTAGTGCCACAGCATTTT
V: TRBV28
size: few
D: NA
J: TRBJ1-5

CDR3: CASILGRWGHGYTF
DNA: NA
V: TRBV12-3/TRBV12-4
size: few
D: NA
J: TRBJ1-2

CDR3: CSARDAMRQGAGYTYSPLHF
DNA: TGCAGTGCTAGAGATGCCATGAGACAGGGGGCAGGGTATACATATTCACCCCTCCACTTT
V: TRBV20-1
size: medium-sized
D: TRBD1
J: TRBJ1-6

CDR3: CASSIGGTVVVHEQFF
DNA: TGTGCCAGCAGTATCGGCGGGACAGTTGTTGTGCATGAGCAGTTCTTC
V: TRBV27
size: NA
D: NA
J: TRBJ2-1

CDR3: CASSGRTSGRGDTQYF
DNA: TGCGCCAGCAGCGGAAGGACTAGCGGGAGGGGGGATACGCAGTATTTT
V: TRBV5-1
size: many
D: TRBD2
J: TRBJ2-3

CDR3: CASNTPEGAISEAFF
DNA: TGTGCCAGTAATACCCCCGAGGGAGCGATTTCTGAAGCTTTCTTT
V: TRBV19
size: few
D: NA
J: TRBJ1-1

CDR3: CASSPGGITDTQYF
DNA: TGTGCCAGCAGCCCGGGGGGGATTACAGATACGCAGTATTTT
V: TRBV5-4
size: many
D: TRBD2
J: TRBJ2-3

CDR3: CASSTGTSADTRYF
DNA: TGTGCCAGCAGCACCGGGACTAGCGCGGATACGCGGTATTTT
V: TRBV7-3
size: NA
D: TRBD2
J: TRBJ2-3

CDR3: CASSEGLGQYNEKLFF
DNA: TGCGCCAGCAGTGAAGGTTTGGGTCAGTACAATGAAAAACTGTTTTTT
V: TRBV10-2
size: many
D: NA
J: TRBJ1-4